What follows are 10 T cell receptor beta chains derived from one specimen sequenced in a study of blood T cell repertoires in COVID-19. Assay: immunoSEQ multiplex PCR; the TCRdb copy retains only in-frame clones and omits some. The data contain about 460,000 clones, 70% to 90% of them singletons. The sequencing sample was made of PBMCs or T cells enriched from blood (not recorded which). The receptors here all came from a woman aged 60-75 years who had recovered from COVID-19.

The rearrangement links TRBV6-5 to TRBJ2-7; 7 nucleotides align to TRBD2. This CDR3 region has 15 residues. V shed 0 bases, J shed 3 bases, and the junction held 5 bases outside the gene matches. The germline V gene has CDR1 MNHEY and CDR2 SVGAGI. Written as DNA, the CDR3 is TGTGCCAGCAGTTACTCGACGGCTAGCGGCTACGAGCAGTACGTC. Amino acids: CASSYSTASGYEQYV.

The chain is built from TRBV18 and TRBJ1-1, with D possibly matching TRBD1 (5 bases). V was shortened by 3 bases and J by 3 bases, with 14 bases between the two germline ends. CDR1 and CDR2 (germline): KGHSH, LQKENI. This CDR3 has 15 amino acids. In nucleotides, the CDR3 is TGTGCCAGCTCACCTATCCAGGGAGGTCACACTGAAGCTTTCTTT. Translating gives CASSPIQGGHTEAFF.

The chain carries TRBV5-1 and TRBJ2-3, with 10 bases fitting TRBD2. The CDR3 is 15 residues long. Looked up from germline, CDR1 is SGHRS and CDR2 is YFSETQ. The V and J ends lost 4 bases and 0 bases, in that order; junction bases with no gene match: 2. CDR3: CASSASGGSTDTQYF. CDR3 nucleotide sequence: TGCGCCAGCAGCGCTAGCGGGGGCAGCACAGATACGCAGTATTTT.

The chain recombines TRBV5-1 with TRBJ2-7; D is perhaps TRBD2 (5 bases). The CDR3 runs to 14 residues. V lost 4 bases to trimming and J lost 2 bases, with 13 bases between them. Germline CDR1 reads SGHRS; CDR2 reads YFSETQ. The CDR3 loop is CASSLWTGTYEQYF. DNA for the CDR3: TGCGCCAGCAGCCTATGGACGGGAACCTACGAGCAGTACTTC.

This sequence joins TRBV2 and TRBJ2-5; perhaps TRBD2 as D (6 bases). CDR1 is SNHLY and CDR2 is FYNNEI in the germline V gene. Trimming cost V 0 bases and J 7 bases, with 12 bases left between them. This CDR3 has 14 amino acids. CDR3 sequence: CASSEAGGRRTQYF. In nucleotides, the CDR3 is TGTGCCAGCAGTGAAGCGGGGGGACGACGGACCCAGTACTTC.

V is TRBV5-6 and J is TRBJ2-7; D gene ambiguous. Germline V gene lookup returns CDR1 SGHDT and CDR2 YYEEEE. Trimming took 4 bases from V and 5 from J, leaving 7 bases between them. The CDR3 is made up of 11 amino acids. CDR3 residues: CASSANNEQYF. CDR3 nucleotides: TGTGCCAGCAGCGCAAACAACGAGCAGTACTTC.

The chain employs TRBV3-1 (or the pseudogene TRBV3-2) and TRBJ2-6; 12 bases agree with TRBD2. After removal of 4 bases from V and 4 bases from J, the junction contained 5 bases not matched to a gene. The V gene's germline CDR1 is LGHDT and CDR2 YNNKEL (reference sequence). There are 17 residues in the CDR3. In DNA, the CDR3 is TGTGCCAGCAGCCCTCCTAGCGGGGGGGTCGGGGCCAACGTCCTGACTTTC. Amino acid sequence: CASSPPSGGVGANVLTF.

This clone occurred a few times. The gene calls are TRBV7-9 and TRBJ2-1; D call uncertain. Germline CDR1 is SEHNR and CDR2 is FQNEAQ (reference sequence). V shed 1 base and J shed 7 bases, with 5 bases lying between them. This CDR3 is built from 12 residues. CDR3 residues: CASSLVGNEQFF. For the CDR3, the DNA is TGTGCCAGCAGCTTAGTCGGTAATGAGCAGTTCTTC.

This chain joins TRBV2 and TRBJ2-2; a possible D gene is TRBD2 (6 bases). This CDR3 contains 14 residues. V shed 10 bases and J shed 0 bases, with 12 bases lying between them. In germline, CDR1 is SNHLY, CDR2 FYNNEI. Here the CDR3 reads CATGDSSNTGELFF. Here the CDR3 DNA reads TGTGCCACCGGGGACTCGTCGAACACCGGGGAGCTGTTTTTT.

The CDR3 reads CASSVSGTGGSYEQYF. CDR3 DNA: TGTGCCAGCAGCGTATCCGGGACAGGGGGCTCCTACGAGCAGTACTTC. The chain recombines TRBV9 with TRBJ2-7; 11 bases fit TRBD1. In germline, CDR1 is SGDLS, CDR2 YYNGEE. The CDR3 is 16 amino acids. V was clipped by 1 base and J by 0 bases; unmatched bases: 3.